This T cell receptor (beta chain) originates from a study of sequential checkpoint blockade in melanoma. Trimming removed 0 bases from V and 3 bases from J, with 15 bases in between. CDR3 length: 16 amino acids. The germline gives CDR1 SGDLS, CDR2 YYNGEE. TCRdb keeps only in-frame clones here, not all; method: immunoSEQ multiplex PCR. In the table there are 15,000 to 20,000 clones, 60% to 70% of which are singletons. Specified treatment: randomized to nivolumab then ipilimumab (arm A) or the reverse (arm B). The V gene is TRBV9, the J gene TRBJ1-1, with D possibly being TRBD1 (5 bases). This clonotype was obtained from a human donor with melanoma. This specimen was CD8+ T cells sorted from blood (inferred from file names), taken from a patient given nivolumab and ipilimumab in sequence. This chain's CDR3 is CASSVGGSGGYTEAFF. Here the CDR3 DNA reads TGTGCCAGCAGCGTAGGAGGGTCGGGGGGGTACACTGAAGCTTTCTTT.